The 27 T cell receptor beta chains below come from one sample, sequenced in a study of blood T cells in healthy people across ages. The second PCR ran roughly 6 to 12 cycles with a sample-barcoded 5' primer and J-beta primers. Each CDR3 protein is one row after TCRdb ran MiXCR on the 5' RACE reads. Altogether over a million distinct CDR3 sequences are present, roughly 24% being singletons, with the ten largest covering approximately 0.75%. Another study also made use of these data, one on T cells of mothers and their children.

The sequenced sample was blood. These receptors came from a girl aged 2-10 years in good health.

There are a few counts of this clonotype. V gene TRBV4-3 combines with J gene TRBJ2-1; 7 bases fit TRBD2. The CDR3 spans 15 residues. CDR1 LGHNA and CDR2 YSLEER come from the germline V gene. J was trimmed by 6 bases and V by 0 bases; bases with no gene match: 5. DNA for the CDR3: TGCGCCAGCAGCCAAGATTGGAGGGAGGGCAATGAGCAGTTCTTC. Its protein product is CASSQDWREGNEQFF.

The sample holds a few counts of this clonotype. This sequence joins TRBV20-1 and TRBJ2-3; the D gene could be TRBD1 or TRBD2 (5 bases each). Germline CDR1 and CDR2: DFQATT and SNEGSKA (reference sequence). V was pared by 3 bases and J by 0 bases, with 19 bases between. The CDR3 has 17 amino acids. CDR3 sequence: CSARRFAGTSSTDTQYF. In nucleotides, the CDR3 is TGCAGTGCTAGGAGGTTTGCTGGGACCTCTAGCACAGATACGCAGTATTTT.

The rearrangement links TRBV5-5 to TRBJ2-7; no reliable D call. The ends were cut back, 4 bases at V and 0 bases at J, with 14 bases in the middle. Per the germline V gene, CDR1 is SGHKS and CDR2 is YYEKEE (reference sequence). The CDR3 is 15 amino acids. The CDR3 sequence: CASSLLGVSSYEQYF. In nucleotides, the CDR3 is TGTGCCAGCAGCCTCCTTGGGGTTAGCTCCTACGAGCAGTACTTC. The full variable domain, in which reference TRBV5-5 and TRBJ2-7 provide the parts outside the CDR3, is DAGVTQSPTHLIKTRGQQVTLRCSPISGHKSVSWYQQVLGQGPQFIFQYYEKEERGRGNFPDRFSARQFPNYSSELNVNALLLGDSALYLCASSLLGVSSYEQYFGPGTRLTVT.

The V and J genes are TRBV20-1 and TRBJ2-7; 8 bases agree with TRBD1. Germline V gives CDR1 DFQATT, CDR2 SNEGSKA (reference sequence). The CDR3 has 13 residues. V shed 6 bases, J shed 0 bases, and the junction held 4 bases outside the gene matches. The CDR3 DNA reads as TGCAGTGCGGGACAGGCCCACTCCTACGAGCAGTACTTC. This translates into CSAGQAHSYEQYF.

This chain connects TRBV25-1 to TRBJ2-5; a possible D gene is TRBD1 (5 bases). This CDR3 has 18 residues. Germline-derived CDR1 and CDR2 are MGHDK and SYGVNS. V was trimmed by 4 bases and J by 4 bases, leaving 25 bases between them. The CDR3 reads CASSGVTLRGAYRETQYF. Here the CDR3 DNA reads TGTGCCAGCAGTGGAGTTACCCTCCGTGGGGCTTATCGAGAGACCCAGTACTTC.

This clonotype was recorded a few times. Here the CDR3 reads CASSASPRQLYSNQPQHF. Written as DNA, the CDR3 is TGTGCCAGCAGCGCCTCACCACGACAGCTCTATAGCAATCAGCCCCAGCATTTT. This chain links TRBV28 with TRBJ1-5; D may be TRBD1 (5 bases). Germline assignment: CDR1 MDHEN and CDR2 SYDVKM. The CDR3 has 18 amino acids. V was clipped by 6 bases and J by 0 bases, with 21 bases between them.

This chain uses TRBV5-4 with TRBJ2-1; 12 bases line up with TRBD1. The CDR3 length is 15 residues. In germline, CDR1 is SGHNT, CDR2 YYREEE (reference sequence). J was trimmed by 10 bases and V by 7 bases; bases with no gene match: 12. CDR3 protein: CASGAGTGGNGEQFF. CDR3 bases: TGTGCCAGCGGGGCCGGGACAGGGGGCAACGGCGAGCAGTTCTTC.

This clonotype was observed at least ten times. The V gene is TRBV19, the J gene TRBJ2-6, with TRBD1 matching over 12 bases. The junction had 9 bases not matched to a gene; V was cut back by 10 bases and J by 5 bases. The length of the CDR3 is 16 residues. Germline CDR1 LNHDA, CDR2 SQIVND (reference sequence). The CDR3 DNA is TGTGCCACCAAGGGACAGGGGGCTGGTAGGGCCAACGTCCTGACTTTC. It is translated as CATKGQGAGRANVLTF. Variable domain in full (rest from reference TRBV19 and TRBJ2-6): DGGITQSPKYLFRKEGQNVTLSCEQNLNHDAMYWYRQDPGQGLRLIYYSQIVNDFQKGDIAEGYSVSREKKESFPLTVTSAQKNPTAFYLCATKGQGAGRANVLTFGAGSRLTVL.

In its sample, this clonotype was seen a few times. The V gene is TRBV7-9, the J gene TRBJ2-1; 10 nucleotides agree with TRBD2. Germline trimming cut 5 bases from V and 4 bases from J; bases unmatched to any gene: 8. Germline CDR1 and CDR2: SEHNR and FQNEAQ (reference sequence). The CDR3 covers 16 residues. The CDR3 bases are TGTGCCAGCAGCCCCAAGAGCGGGGGGGCTTACAATGAGCAGTTCTTC. Amino acids: CASSPKSGGAYNEQFF.

The chain has TRBV7-2 and TRBJ2-2, with 9 bases identical to TRBD2. Germline CDR1 reads SGHTA; CDR2 reads FQGNSA. V shed 5 bases and J 5 bases; nucleotides not matched to a gene: 6. The CDR3 is 15 residues long. The DNA for the CDR3 is TGTGCCAGCAGCCAAGTTAGCGGGGGAACCGGGGAGCTGTTTTTT. This encodes CASSQVSGGTGELFF.

The rearrangement uses TRBV7-2 and TRBJ2-7, with D unclear. Germline V gene sequence: CDR1 SGHTA, CDR2 FQGNSA. Between the trimmed V and J ends, which lost 1 base and 5 bases, there was a span of 9 bases. The CDR3 runs to 13 residues. CDR3 DNA sequence: TGTGCCAGCAGCTTAGATCTAGTAGACGAGCAGTACTTC. This sequence encodes CASSLDLVDEQYF. Looking up the rest from reference TRBV7-2 and TRBJ2-7 gives the full variable domain: GAGVSQSPSNKVTEKGKDVELRCDPISGHTALYWYRQSLGQGLEFLIYFQGNSAPDKSGLPSDRFSAERTGGSVSTLTIQRTQQEDSAVYLCASSLDLVDEQYFGPGTRLTVT.

In its sample, this clonotype was seen a few times. The V and J genes are TRBV4-1 and TRBJ2-1; TRBD2 agrees at 8 bases. Per germline, CDR1 MGHRA and CDR2 YSYEKL. The CDR3 covers 18 residues. The V gene end was trimmed by 0 bases and the J gene end by 2 bases; junction bases not matched to a gene: 9. CDR3 nucleotide sequence: TGCGCCAGCAGCCAAGATCAGACGGGAGGGCCCACCTACAATGAGCAGTTCTTC. Its protein product is CASSQDQTGGPTYNEQFF.

The chain couples TRBV29-1 to TRBJ2-2; 9 positions agree with TRBD1. V shed 6 bases, J shed 3 bases, and the junction held 5 bases outside the gene matches. CDR3 length equals 14 residues. Germline CDR1 reads SQVTM; CDR2 reads ANQGSEA. CDR3 amino acids: CSVRTGADTGELFF. DNA for the CDR3: TGCAGCGTACGGACAGGGGCGGACACCGGGGAGCTGTTTTTT.

The rearrangement joins TRBV4-3 to TRBJ2-7; TRBD1 matches 7 bases. CDR1 LGHNA and CDR2 YSLEER come from the germline V gene. The CDR3 runs 15 residues. V trimming: 1 base; J trimming: 3 bases; junction bases outside the gene matches: 6. CDR3 in DNA: TGCGCCAGCAGCCAAGGTACTGACAGGGTCTACGAGCAGTACTTC. Encoded protein: CASSQGTDRVYEQYF.

This clonotype was counted a few times. This chain uses TRBV28 with TRBJ1-2; perhaps TRBD1 as D (6 bases). This CDR3 comprises 15 residues. Trimming took 3 bases from V and 1 from J, leaving 12 bases between them. Germline V lookup: CDR1 MDHEN, CDR2 SYDVKM. The DNA of the CDR3 is TGTGCCAGCAGTTTGAGGGTACAGGGTAACTATGGCTACACCTTC. It yields the protein CASSLRVQGNYGYTF.

This clonotype showed up just a few times. The rearrangement uses TRBV11-2 and TRBJ2-7; 12 nucleotides align to TRBD2. The CDR3 covers 15 residues. V trimming: 5 bases; J trimming: 5 bases; junction bases outside the gene matches: 7. CDR1 is SGHAT, CDR2 FQNNGV, per germline. The CDR3 region is CASSTSSGGANEQYF. CDR3 bases: TGTGCCAGCAGCACCTCTAGCGGGGGGGCCAACGAGCAGTACTTC.

CDR3 DNA: TGCGCCAGCAGCCAAGTACCCGGGCAGCCCCAGCATTTT. This encodes CASSQVPGQPQHF. The rearrangement links TRBV4-1 to TRBJ1-5; no clear D gene. V gave up 1 base and J gave up 7 bases, with 8 bases separating them. Germline V gene data show CDR1 as MGHRA and CDR2 as YSYEKL. The CDR3 loop spans 13 amino acids.

The gene calls are TRBV9 and TRBJ1-2; the D is unclear. Germline CDR1 is SGDLS and CDR2 is YYNGEE. V was shortened by 2 bases and J by 4 bases, with 21 bases between the two germline ends. The CDR3 is 17 residues long. CDR3 bases: TGTGCCAGCAGCGTGTCCGCTTATGGACCCGACGGCTATGGCTACACCTTC. Its protein is CASSVSAYGPDGYGYTF.

This chain connects TRBV20-1 to TRBJ1-1, with D maybe TRBD1 (5 bases). Looked up from germline, CDR1 is DFQATT and CDR2 is SNEGSKA (reference sequence). The CDR3 sequence is 16 residues long. V lost 3 bases, J lost 0 bases, and 17 bases lay in between. The chain's CDR3 is CSASNDRGLLNTEAFF. CDR3 in DNA: TGCAGTGCTAGCAACGACAGAGGTTTACTGAACACTGAAGCTTTCTTT.

The rearrangement joins TRBV7-9 to TRBJ2-5, with unresolved D. The V gene's germline CDR1 is SEHNR and CDR2 FQNEAQ (reference sequence). Trimming left V 2 bases short and J 1 base short, with 11 bases between. This CDR3 is 15 amino acids long. CDR3 bases: TGTGCCAGCAGCTTACTCCACAGTCTCCAAGAGACCCAGTACTTC. This translates into CASSLLHSLQETQYF.

A few counts support this clonotype. This sequence joins TRBV20-1 and TRBJ1-2; D might be TRBD1 (6 bases). This CDR3 region has 10 residues. The germline CDR1 and CDR2 sequences are DFQATT and SNEGSKA (reference sequence). The CDR3: CAYYRDGYTF. CDR3 DNA sequence: TGCGCCTACTACAGGGATGGCTACACCTTC.

V is TRBV9 and J is TRBJ1-2; D is uncertain. V dropped 4 bases and J dropped 6 bases, with 28 bases sitting between them. The length of the CDR3 is 18 residues. The germline CDR1 and CDR2 sequences are SGDLS and YYNGEE. The CDR3 loop reads CASSPERTSSLGIDGYTF. The CDR3 nucleotides read TGTGCCAGCAGCCCTGAGAGGACTTCATCTTTGGGGATTGATGGCTACACCTTC.

The rearrangement uses TRBV20-1 and TRBJ2-5, with D possibly matching TRBD2 (7 bases). The length of the CDR3 is 13 residues. CDR1 is DFQATT and CDR2 is SNEGSKA in the germline V gene (reference sequence). V was clipped by 1 base and J by 5 bases, with 11 bases between them. The CDR3 spells CSARVGGLETQYF. The CDR3 DNA follows: TGCAGTGCTAGAGTGGGGGGGCTTGAGACCCAGTACTTC.

This clonotype was seen more than once but under ten times. The rearrangement joins TRBV27 to TRBJ2-7; maybe TRBD1 (5 bases). This CDR3 comprises 15 residues. Per germline, CDR1 MNHEY and CDR2 SMNVEV (reference sequence). The ends were cut back, 1 base at V and 0 bases at J, with 10 bases in the middle. The CDR3 sequence is CASSLYQGFSYEQYF. Written as DNA, the CDR3 is TGTGCCAGCAGTTTATATCAGGGATTCTCCTACGAGCAGTACTTC.

On this clonotype itself: Germline is not matched at one junction end, which may reflect a read error. V gene TRBV7-7 combines with J gene TRBJ2-5, with D perhaps being TRBD1 or TRBD2 (5 bases each). CDR3 length: 16 amino acids. Germline V gives CDR1 SSHAT, CDR2 FNYEAQ (reference sequence). DNA of the CDR3: TGTGCTAGCAGCTCTTCCGGGACCCTGCCCTTGGAGACCCAGTACTTC. Residues: CASSSSGTLPLETQYF.

The V gene is TRBV12-3 or TRBV12-4, the J gene TRBJ2-7; D not certain. The V gene lost 0 bases and the J gene lost 1 base, with 7 bases spanning the gap. This CDR3 is 14 amino acids long. The CDR3 DNA sequence: TGTGCCAGCAGTTTAGCAGAAGGGTCCTACGAGCAGTACTTC. The encoded protein is CASSLAEGSYEQYF.

This clonotype has more than one count but fewer than ten. The CDR3 DNA sequence: TGTGCCAGCAGTCGGGCGCTGAGTCTCGACGGCGAAAAACTGTTTTTT. Translation gives CASSRALSLDGEKLFF. The chain recombines TRBV7-9 with TRBJ1-4; D unresolved. V was clipped by 6 bases and J by 8 bases, with 22 bases between them. The CDR3 extends over 16 amino acids. Germline V lookup: CDR1 SEHNR, CDR2 FQNEAQ (reference sequence).